Shown below are 22 T cell receptor beta chains from a single sample sequenced in a study of beta chain features in type 1 diabetes. Expressed TCRB transcripts were sequenced because the isolated RNA had all been reverse transcribed beforehand. TCRdb keeps only in-frame clones here, not all; method: immunoSEQ multiplex PCR. This sample has around 340,000 clones, with approximately 8% found just once. Sequenced: central memory CD4+ T cells from blood. Every receptor here comes from a woman younger than 35 in good health.

This clone was detected a few times. The chain is built from TRBV5-6 and TRBJ2-1; a possible D gene is TRBD2 (5 bases). Germline-derived CDR1 and CDR2 are SGHDT and YYEEEE. Deletions cut 2 bases from V and 0 bases from J, with 15 bases between. The CDR3 has 17 residues. CDR3 protein: CASSFFGLGASYNEQFF. The DNA for the CDR3 is TGTGCCAGCAGCTTTTTCGGACTCGGCGCCTCCTACAATGAGCAGTTCTTC.

V usage is TRBV18 and J usage is TRBJ2-6, with 7 bases matching TRBD2. The trim removed 2 bases at V and 2 bases at J, leaving 3 bases unmatched. This CDR3 is built from 16 residues. The germline gives CDR1 KGHSH, CDR2 LQKENI. The DNA of the CDR3 is TGTGCCAGCTCACCATTTGCGGGAGCTGGGGCCAACGTCCTGACTTTC. Encoded protein: CASSPFAGAGANVLTF.

This clone has more than one count but fewer than ten. The V and J genes are TRBV28 and TRBJ1-2, with D hard to call. Between the trimmed V and J ends, which lost 7 bases and 8 bases, there was a span of 14 bases. Germline CDR1 is MDHEN and CDR2 is SYDVKM. The CDR3 is 12 residues long. CDR3 coding DNA: TGTGCCAGCATTAGAAAGGGTTACGGCTACACCTTC. Protein product: CASIRKGYGYTF.

The table lists this clone with a few counts. The rearrangement uses TRBV25-1 and TRBJ2-2; D remains ambiguous. V dropped 1 base and J dropped 3 bases, with 9 bases sitting between them. Looked up from germline, CDR1 is MGHDK and CDR2 is SYGVNS. CDR3 length: 15 amino acids. CDR3 bases: TGTGCCAGCAGTGAATCCAGGAGCCACACCGGGGAGCTGTTTTTT. This sequence encodes CASSESRSHTGELFF.

The CDR3 loop reads CASSLNMGVYEQYF. DNA of the CDR3: TGTGCCAGCAGTTTGAACATGGGGGTCTACGAGCAGTACTTC. The chain has TRBV28 and TRBJ2-7; tentatively, D is TRBD1 or TRBD2 (5 bases each). Germline CDR1 MDHEN, CDR2 SYDVKM. The length of the CDR3 is 14 residues. V was shortened by 3 bases and J by 3 bases, with 12 bases between the two germline ends.

This clone was seen more than once but under ten times. The rearrangement links TRBV11-2 to TRBJ1-3; D is perhaps TRBD1 (6 bases). This CDR3 spans 14 amino acids. Trimming removed 5 bases from V and 3 bases from J, with 11 bases in between. In germline, CDR1 is SGHAT, CDR2 FQNNGV. The CDR3 region has the DNA TGTGCCAGCAGCCCACAGGGTTTTGGAAACACCATATATTTT. Protein product: CASSPQGFGNTIYF.

Only a few counts were recorded for this clone. The chain uses TRBV7-6 and TRBJ2-7; D unclear. Trimming stripped 5 bases from V and 3 bases from J, with 5 bases between. This CDR3 comprises 11 residues. The germline gives CDR1 SGHVS, CDR2 FNYEAQ. CDR3 in amino acids: CASSLRYEQYF. The CDR3 nucleotides read TGTGCCAGCAGCCTTCGCTACGAGCAGTACTTC.

V gene TRBV13 combines with J gene TRBJ2-7, with a tentative D call TRBD1 (7 bases). The germline CDR1 and CDR2 sequences are PRHDT and FYEKMQ (reference sequence). The germline V and J ends were trimmed by 6 bases and 1 base, with 13 bases remaining between them. The CDR3 sequence is 14 residues long. CDR3 region: CASRSTGRSYEQYF. CDR3 sequence (DNA): TGTGCCAGCAGATCGACAGGGAGGTCCTACGAGCAGTACTTC.

There are a few counts of this clone. The chain couples TRBV18 to TRBJ1-1; TRBD1 aligns across 7 bases. The germline V gene has CDR1 KGHSH and CDR2 LQKENI. The CDR3 runs to 13 residues. V shed 4 bases, J shed 5 bases, and the junction held 4 bases outside the gene matches. The DNA of the CDR3 is TGTGCCAGCTCACGGGACAGCCTGACTGAAGCTTTCTTT. Translating it yields CASSRDSLTEAFF.

This rearrangement joins TRBV6-1 to TRBJ2-7; 9 nucleotides match TRBD1. Germline values: CDR1 MNHNS, CDR2 SASEGT. The CDR3 is 14 residues long. Trimming cost V 3 bases and J 4 bases; bases outside gene matches: 4. In DNA form, the CDR3 reads TGTGCCAGCAGTGACAACGGACAGGGGTACGAGCAGTACTTC. Its translation: CASSDNGQGYEQYF.

This clone was detected only a few times. The chain has TRBV4-2 and TRBJ1-4, with TRBD1 identical over 8 bases. V shed 4 bases, J shed 3 bases, and the junction held 1 base outside the gene matches. The CDR3 spans 14 residues. CDR1 LGHNA and CDR2 YNFKEQ come from the germline V gene. The CDR3 DNA reads TGTGCCAGCAGCCGACAGGGGTCTAATGAAAAACTGTTTTTT. Amino acid sequence: CASSRQGSNEKLFF.

This clone has just one count. This rearrangement joins TRBV6-6 to TRBJ2-3; D unclear. This CDR3 has 12 amino acids. The V end lost 5 bases, the J end lost 4 bases, and 7 bases lay between the germline ends. Germline V gives CDR1 MNHNY, CDR2 SVGAGI (reference sequence). CDR3 bases: TGTGCCAGCAGTGACAATGCAGATACGCAGTATTTT. As protein: CASSDNADTQYF.

This clone has ten or more counts. The rearrangement uses TRBV7-2 and TRBJ2-5; 8 bases are a match to TRBD1. The CDR3 covers 13 residues. Germline V gene sequence: CDR1 SGHTA, CDR2 FQGNSA. J was trimmed by 5 bases and V by 6 bases; bases with no gene match: 5. The CDR3: CASRRTGSETQYF. CDR3 nucleotides: TGTGCCAGCAGACGGACAGGGAGCGAGACCCAGTACTTC.

This clone was counted at least ten times. The chain carries TRBV11-2 and TRBJ2-2; 7 bases fit TRBD1. The CDR3 consists of 16 residues. Per the germline V gene, CDR1 is SGHAT and CDR2 is FQNNGV. The V and J ends lost 5 bases and 12 bases, in that order; junction bases with no gene match: 18. In DNA form, the CDR3 reads TGTGCCAGCAGCATCTCCTATCAGGGGGAATTAAGTAAGCTGTTTTTT. Translated: CASSISYQGELSKLFF.

The gene calls are TRBV9 and TRBJ2-1; 7 positions match TRBD1. Germline CDR1 reads SGDLS; CDR2 reads YYNGEE. The CDR3 is 16 residues long. V gave up 0 bases and J gave up 2 bases; unmatched junction bases: 5. CDR3 loop: CASSVATGPAYNEQFF. CDR3 coding DNA: TGTGCCAGCAGCGTAGCGACAGGGCCAGCCTACAATGAGCAGTTCTTC.

This CDR3 reads CASNSRTGSRNQPQHF. Written as DNA, the CDR3 is TGTGCCAGCAATAGCCGGACAGGGTCAAGGAATCAGCCCCAGCATTTT. The chain combines TRBV28 with TRBJ1-5; 8 bases align to TRBD1. Trimming took 7 bases from V and 4 from J; bases not matched to a gene: 12. Germline V lookup: CDR1 MDHEN, CDR2 SYDVKM. CDR3 length: 16 residues. Combining the CDR3 with reference TRBV28 and TRBJ1-5 gives the whole variable domain DVKVTQSSRYLVKRTGEKVFLECVQDMDHENMFWYRQDPGLGLRLIYFSYDVKMKEKGDIPEGYSVSREKKERFSLILESASTNQTSMYLCASNSRTGSRNQPQHFGDGTRLSIL.

In its sample, this clone was seen a few times. The V call is TRBV9, the J call TRBJ2-3; D unclear. V lost 4 bases and J 2 bases, leaving 11 bases between the germline ends. In germline, CDR1 is SGDLS, CDR2 YYNGEE. The CDR3 is 14 amino acids. CDR3 nucleotides: TGTGCCAGCAGCCCTCGCCCTGACACAGATACGCAGTATTTT. Translated: CASSPRPDTDTQYF.

The chain is built from TRBV29-1 and TRBJ2-1, with D possibly matching TRBD1 (6 bases). This CDR3 is 14 amino acids long. Germline CDR1 and CDR2: SQVTM and ANQGSEA. V shed 7 bases and J shed 3 bases, with 16 bases lying between them. The CDR3 region is CSGRRDTNYNEQFF. CDR3 sequence (DNA): TGCAGCGGACGCCGGGACACTAACTACAATGAGCAGTTCTTC.

The chain employs TRBV18 and TRBJ2-3; the match to TRBD2 covers 12 bases. This CDR3 is built from 16 residues. The germline gives CDR1 KGHSH, CDR2 LQKENI. V dropped 5 bases and J dropped 2; count of bases not matched to a gene: 5. Here the CDR3 DNA reads TGTGCCAGCTCAAGCTCTAGCGGGAGGGCCACAGATACGCAGTATTTT. It yields the protein CASSSSSGRATDTQYF.

The chain employs TRBV5-1 and TRBJ2-3; no clear D. Germline V lookup: CDR1 SGHRS, CDR2 YFSETQ. There are 13 residues in the CDR3. Trimming took off 4 bases at V and 0 bases at J, with 6 bases between the two ends. CDR3 loop: CASSTASTDTQYF. CDR3 DNA: TGCGCCAGCAGCACAGCTAGCACAGATACGCAGTATTTT.

In its sample, this clone was seen a few times. Given a far larger clone just one base away, this is likely a sequencing read error. V and J are TRBV14 and TRBJ2-1; D remains ambiguous. This CDR3 region has 12 residues. CDR1 is SGHDN, CDR2 FVKESK, per germline. Between the trimmed V and J ends, which lost 2 bases and 13 bases, there was a span of 12 bases. Written as DNA, the CDR3 is TGTGCCAGCAGCCAACATTTGGGCATTCAGTTCTTC. Amino acids: CASSQHLGIQFF.

This clone came up a few times. V is TRBV18 and J is TRBJ2-1; 8 bases line up with TRBD1. The CDR3 consists of 15 residues. Germline trimming cut 5 bases from V and 0 bases from J; bases unmatched to any gene: 3. CDR1 is KGHSH and CDR2 is LQKENI in the germline V gene. CDR3 sequence reads: CASSSGQGSYNEQFF. CDR3 sequence (DNA): TGTGCCAGCTCATCTGGACAGGGCTCCTACAATGAGCAGTTCTTC.